This T cell receptor beta chain derives from a study of blood T cell repertoires in COVID-19. Study details: Sources were T cells, B-cell-depleted T cells, or PBMCs; the material itself was cDNA or gDNA.

Original processing notes: By means of reference gene primer amplification, nucleated cell counts were estimated. Clones were sequenced by immunoSEQ multiplex PCR, and TCRdb holds only the in-frame ones, with some missing. The V and J calls and the clone size are those of that table, but D and trimming were determined from the DNA. Here the sample spans 100,000 or so clones, around 87% being singletons. Germline trimming cut 5 bases from V and 2 bases from J; bases unmatched to any gene: 1. Germline CDR1 MDHEN, CDR2 SYDVKM. This CDR3 is 13 amino acids long. This rearrangement joins TRBV28 to TRBJ2-7; 9 bases line up with TRBD1. The specimen was peripheral blood. The sequence was collected from a woman under 40 with acute or convalescent COVID-19. CDR3 DNA: TGTGCCAGCAGTGGGACAGGGACCTACGAGCAGTACTTC. It encodes CASSGTGTYEQYF.